A single sample is the source of the 23 T cell receptor beta chains below, sequenced in a study of early T cells in non-severe SARS-CoV-2 infection. TCRdb reanalysed the 5' RACE reads using MiXCR and keeps one entry per CDR3 protein. The sample has roughly 54,000 distinct CDR3 sequences, 4.5% to 7% seen once. Source material: whole blood. The receptor set was obtained from an adult who was a healthcare worker with PCR-confirmed SARS-CoV-2 infection or an uninfected control (not recorded which).

This clonotype was observed at least ten times. The chain uses TRBV20-1 and TRBJ1-5, with a possible D match to TRBD1 (5 bases). Trimming left V 0 bases short and J 0 bases short, with 12 bases between. CDR3 size: 16 residues. Per germline, CDR1 DFQATT and CDR2 SNEGSKA (reference sequence). CDR3 protein: CSARERQLYSNQPQHF. CDR3 bases: TGCAGTGCTAGAGAACGACAGCTATATAGCAATCAGCCCCAGCATTTT.

This clonotype was found many times. The V and J genes are TRBV4-1 and TRBJ2-7; D possibly uses TRBD1 or TRBD2 (5 bases each). V was cut by 1 base and J by 5 bases, with 18 bases left in between. Germline V gene lookup returns CDR1 MGHRA and CDR2 YSYEKL. The CDR3 totals 16 residues. The CDR3 sequence: CASSQGSGGREHEQYF. DNA of the CDR3: TGCGCCAGCAGCCAAGGATCAGGTGGCAGGGAGCACGAGCAGTACTTC.

V is TRBV4-2 and J is TRBJ1-2; unclear D gene. Between the trimmed V and J ends, which lost 4 bases and 8 bases, there was a span of 11 bases. In germline, CDR1 is LGHNA, CDR2 YNFKEQ. This CDR3 region has 12 residues. The CDR3 DNA follows: TGTGCCAGCAGCCGGGCCTTCAGGGGCTACACCTTC. Translation gives CASSRAFRGYTF.

This clonotype has at least ten counts. This sequence joins TRBV20-1 and TRBJ1-3; tentatively, D is TRBD1 (5 bases). V was shortened by 6 bases and J by 1 base, with 13 bases between the two germline ends. Germline loops: CDR1 DFQATT, CDR2 SNEGSKA (reference sequence). This CDR3 is built from 14 residues. Written as DNA, the CDR3 is TGCAGTGCATCTCTGGGGGGTTCTGGAAACACCATATATTTT. Amino acids: CSASLGGSGNTIYF.

This clonotype showed up many times. V usage is TRBV5-1 and J usage is TRBJ1-5; no definite D call. Trimming stripped 1 base from V and 2 bases from J, with 10 bases between. There are 15 residues in the CDR3. Germline CDR1 SGHRS, CDR2 YFSETQ. The CDR3 is CASSLTGNGNQPQHF. The DNA of the CDR3 is TGCGCCAGCAGCTTGACCGGCAACGGCAATCAGCCCCAGCATTTT.

This clonotype was seen only a few times. This chain joins TRBV9 and TRBJ2-3; 7 nucleotides agree with TRBD1. Losses at the gene ends were 4 bases for V and 6 bases for J; bases not matched to a gene: 11. In germline, CDR1 is SGDLS, CDR2 YYNGEE. This CDR3 has 15 amino acids. For the CDR3, the DNA is TGTGCCAGCAGCCAGAGACAGGGCGTGGGGGATACGCAGTATTTT. As protein: CASSQRQGVGDTQYF.

This clonotype was observed many times. The chain recombines TRBV7-7 with TRBJ2-5, with 10 bases fitting TRBD2. V shed 1 base, J shed 8 bases, and the junction held 7 bases outside the gene matches. In germline, CDR1 is SSHAT, CDR2 FNYEAQ (reference sequence). The CDR3 is 15 amino acids. CDR3 sequence reads: CASSLGLAGVGTQYF. CDR3 DNA: TGTGCCAGCAGCTTAGGTCTAGCGGGAGTAGGAACCCAGTACTTC. Based on the CDR3 plus reference TRBV7-7 and TRBJ2-5, the full variable domain is GAGVSQSPRYKVTKRGQDVTLRCDPISSHATLYWYQQALGQGPEFLTYFNYEAQPDKSGLPSDRFSAERPEGSISTLTIQRTEQRDSAMYRCASSLGLAGVGTQYFGPGTRLLVL.

The chain uses TRBV30 and TRBJ2-7, with D possibly TRBD2 on 5 matching bases. V was pared by 5 bases and J by 9 bases, with 11 bases between. CDR3 size: 10 residues. Germline loops: CDR1 GTSNPN, CDR2 SVGIG (reference sequence). The CDR3 loop is CAWGGRRQYF. The DNA of the CDR3 is TGTGCCTGGGGAGGTCGGCGGCAGTACTTC.

The chain is built from TRBV4-1 and TRBJ1-5; 7 nucleotides line up with TRBD1. The CDR3 is 15 amino acids. Per the germline V gene, CDR1 is MGHRA and CDR2 is YSYEKL. Trimming took 3 bases from V and 9 from J; bases not matched to a gene: 11. This CDR3 reads CASSQDRFSGTPQHF. The CDR3 nucleotides are TGCGCCAGCAGCCAGGACAGGTTCTCCGGGACGCCCCAGCATTTT.

The chain uses TRBV29-1 and TRBJ2-3; tentative D call: TRBD1 (5 bases). Germline V gene lookup returns CDR1 SQVTM and CDR2 ANQGSEA. The V end lost 3 bases, the J end lost 6 bases, and 7 bases lay between the germline ends. The CDR3 is 11 amino acids. CDR3 residues: CSVDAGDTQYF. CDR3 coding DNA: TGCAGCGTTGATGCAGGGGATACGCAGTATTTT.

This clonotype was counted ten times or more. The chain carries TRBV9 and TRBJ2-2; weak D call: TRBD2 (5 bases). The CDR3 runs to 15 residues. V lost 0 bases and J 4 bases, leaving 10 bases between the germline ends. The germline V gene has CDR1 SGDLS and CDR2 YYNGEE. The CDR3 nucleotides read TGTGCCAGCAGCGTAGGGGCGGGTACCACCGGGGAGCTGTTTTTT. Amino acids: CASSVGAGTTGELFF.

This clonotype was picked up a small number of times. The chain employs TRBV2 and TRBJ2-4; perhaps D is TRBD1 or TRBD2 (5 bases each). V lost 8 bases, J lost 2 bases, and 22 bases lay in between. The CDR3 length is 17 residues. CDR1 and CDR2 from the germline V gene are SNHLY and FYNNEI. The DNA for the CDR3 is TGTGCCAGCCGGACCGGGACCTCACGCGTAACCAAAAACATTCAGTACTTC. It specifies CASRTGTSRVTKNIQYF.

A few counts support this clonotype. The chain joins TRBV18 to TRBJ2-7, with TRBD2 matching 15 bases. The V gene end was trimmed by 2 bases and the J gene end by 2 bases; junction bases not matched to a gene: 7. Germline assignment: CDR1 KGHSH and CDR2 LQKENI. CDR3 length equals 18 residues. CDR3 loop: CASSPLPGLAGGAYEQYF. As DNA, the CDR3 is TGTGCCAGCTCACCATTGCCGGGACTAGCGGGAGGTGCCTACGAGCAGTACTTC.

This clonotype was counted a few times. The chain carries TRBV4-3 and TRBJ2-7; maybe TRBD2 (6 bases). This CDR3 is built from 18 residues. CDR1 LGHNA and CDR2 YSLEER come from the germline V gene. Deletions cut 3 bases from V and 2 bases from J, with 23 bases between. CDR3 DNA sequence: TGCGCCAGCAGCCAGGAGCGGGTTGCGGGGCAGGATCCCTACGAGCAGTACTTC. Amino acid sequence: CASSQERVAGQDPYEQYF.

The chain joins TRBV7-9 to TRBJ2-1; D remains ambiguous. The CDR3 length is 13 residues. Trimming left V 1 base short and J 8 bases short, with 9 bases between. The germline gives CDR1 SEHNR, CDR2 FQNEAQ (reference sequence). This chain's CDR3 is CASSLDLPHEQFF. Here the CDR3 DNA reads TGTGCCAGCAGCTTAGATCTTCCCCATGAGCAGTTCTTC.

This clonotype was seen a few times. The J gene is TRBJ2-1, the V gene TRBV2, with D unresolved. The CDR3 is 13 residues long. From germline, CDR1 is SNHLY and CDR2 FYNNEI. V gave up 6 bases and J gave up 1 base, with 7 bases separating them. The DNA for the CDR3 is TGTGCCAGCAGCGCTGTATCCTACAATGAGCAGTTCTTC. This translates into CASSAVSYNEQFF. The entire variable domain, with the rest obtained from reference TRBV2 and TRBJ2-1, is as follows: EPEVTQTPSHQVTQMGQEVILRCVPISNHLYFYWYRQILGQKVEFLVSFYNNEISEKSEIFDDQFSVERPDGSNFTLKIRSTKLEDSAMYFCASSAVSYNEQFFGPGTRLTVL.

This clonotype came up many times. The chain has TRBV5-1 and TRBJ2-6; D uncertain. In germline, CDR1 is SGHRS, CDR2 YFSETQ. The V and J ends lost 5 bases and 2 bases respectively, with 5 bases between them. The CDR3 covers 13 residues. Here the CDR3 DNA reads TGCGCCAGCAGGCAGACTGGGGCCAACGTCCTGACTTTC. Its protein is CASRQTGANVLTF.

This clonotype was counted at least ten times. The CDR3 nucleotides are TGCGCCAGCAGCATAGGGGTTGACGGGGAGCTGTTTTTT. This codes for CASSIGVDGELFF. V and J are TRBV5-1 and TRBJ2-2; a weak D match, TRBD1 (5 bases). The length of the CDR3 is 13 residues. Deletions cut 4 bases from V and 7 bases from J, with 11 bases between. The germline V gene has CDR1 SGHRS and CDR2 YFSETQ.

This clonotype was observed many times. The J gene is TRBJ1-2, the V gene TRBV4-2, with 7 bases matching TRBD1. The CDR3 is made up of 13 amino acids. Germline CDR1 LGHNA, CDR2 YNFKEQ. V dropped 5 bases and J dropped 7; count of bases not matched to a gene: 7. The CDR3 region is CASSLTGMGGYTF. DNA of the CDR3: TGTGCCAGCAGCTTGACAGGGATGGGTGGCTACACCTTC.

The genes are TRBV12-3 or TRBV12-4 and TRBJ2-1; 7 positions match TRBD2. The CDR3 loop spans 16 amino acids. V trimming: 6 bases; J trimming: 7 bases; junction bases outside the gene matches: 15. CDR3 protein: CASRPTRLAPENEQFF. The CDR3 DNA is TGTGCCAGCAGACCAACTAGACTAGCCCCCGAAAATGAGCAGTTCTTC.

This clonotype was seen repeatedly, ten times or more. The chain carries TRBV20-1 and TRBJ2-4; D is undetermined. Germline CDR1 DFQATT, CDR2 SNEGSKA (reference sequence). This CDR3 has 13 residues. V lost 6 bases to trimming and J lost 0 bases, with 9 bases between them. The CDR3 sequence is CSAHLLAKNIQYF. CDR3 coding DNA: TGCAGTGCCCATCTTCTAGCCAAAAACATTCAGTACTTC.

This clonotype was recorded many times. V and J are TRBV6-6 and TRBJ2-3; D not resolved. The CDR3 sequence is 18 residues long. Germline CDR1 and CDR2: MNHNY and SVGAGI (reference sequence). The V gene lost 2 bases and the J gene lost 1 base, with 19 bases spanning the gap. CDR3 bases: TGTGCCAGCAGTTACCCCACCCTGCATGGTTTACGCACAGATACGCAGTATTTT. Protein: CASSYPTLHGLRTDTQYF.

This clonotype was picked up many times. This chain links TRBV28 with TRBJ2-5; TRBD1 matches at 9 bases. The germline gives CDR1 MDHEN, CDR2 SYDVKM. The length of the CDR3 is 14 residues. Unmatched junction bases numbered 5, after V lost 5 bases and J lost 4 bases. The CDR3 nucleotides are TGTGCCAGCAGTAGGGACAGGGTGATAGAGACCCAGTACTTC. Translating gives CASSRDRVIETQYF.